These 28 T cell receptor beta chains originate from one sample sequenced in a study of T cell responses to AZD1222 COVID-19 vaccine. The table came from immunoSEQ multiplex PCR; TCRdb's copy has only in-frame clones and leaves some out. The table records under 200,000 clones, more than 85% of them present only once. The sequencing used peripheral blood, collected on day 0 of AZD1222 vaccination. These receptor sequences come from an adult in good health.

The chain combines TRBV5-1 with TRBJ2-7; 7 nucleotides match TRBD2. The CDR3 contains 14 residues. Trimming at V came to 4 bases and at J to 5 bases, leaving 9 bases not matched to a gene. Germline CDR1 and CDR2: SGHRS and YFSETQ. The CDR3 sequence is CASSIRAGPDEQYF. The CDR3 DNA is TGCGCCAGCAGCATCCGAGCGGGACCTGACGAGCAGTACTTC.

V gene TRBV18 combines with J gene TRBJ2-3; D call uncertain. The CDR3 sequence is 14 residues long. Per the germline V gene, CDR1 is KGHSH and CDR2 is LQKENI. V was clipped by 6 bases and J by 0 bases, with 10 bases between them. CDR3 bases: TGTGCCAGCTCGCTCGGTCTTAGCACAGATACGCAGTATTTT. Translating it yields CASSLGLSTDTQYF.

V and J are TRBV30 and TRBJ1-1, with D perhaps matching TRBD1 (5 bases). Deletions cut 0 bases from V and 7 bases from J, with 12 bases between. CDR1 GTSNPN and CDR2 SVGIG come from the germline V gene (reference sequence). The CDR3 loop spans 13 amino acids. The CDR3 spells CAWSVTTGIEAFF. The CDR3 nucleotides are TGTGCCTGGAGTGTAACAACAGGTATTGAAGCTTTCTTT.

The genes are TRBV7-2 and TRBJ2-7; unclear D gene. Looked up from germline, CDR1 is SGHTA and CDR2 is FQGNSA. The CDR3 contains 13 residues. V gave up 1 base and J gave up 3 bases, with 7 bases separating them. As DNA, the CDR3 is TGTGCCAGCAGCTTAGTGGCGAACTACGAGCAGTACTTC. Residues: CASSLVANYEQYF.

V and J are TRBV7-9 and TRBJ2-5; a possible D gene is TRBD2 (6 bases). Trimming cost V 1 base and J 1 base, with 19 bases left between them. Germline values: CDR1 SEHNR, CDR2 FQNEAQ (reference sequence). This CDR3 is 18 amino acids long. In DNA, the CDR3 is TGTGCCAGCAGCTTAGGGCGCGGTGGTAGCGGACGCCAAGAGACCCAGTACTTC. It specifies CASSLGRGGSGRQETQYF. The full variable domain, completed using reference TRBV7-9 and TRBJ2-5, is DTGVSQNPRHKITKRGQNVTFRCDPISEHNRLYWYRQTLGQGPEFLTYFQNEAQLEKSRLLSDRFSAERPKGSFSTLEIQRTEQGDSAMYLCASSLGRGGSGRQETQYFGPGTRLLVL.

The rearrangement joins TRBV18 to TRBJ2-3; D is perhaps TRBD1 (5 bases). Trimming took off 2 bases at V and 6 bases at J, with 12 bases between the two ends. Germline V CDR1 and CDR2: KGHSH, LQKENI. CDR3 size: 14 residues. As DNA, the CDR3 is TGTGCCAGCTCACCAGTGGGCAGGGTGGATACGCAGTATTTT. Residues: CASSPVGRVDTQYF. Full variable domain (rest looked up from reference TRBV18 and TRBJ2-3): NAGVMQNPRHLVRRRGQEARLRCSPMKGHSHVYWYRQLPEEGLKFMVYLQKENIIDESGMPKERFSAEFPKEGPSILRIQQVVRGDSAAYFCASSPVGRVDTQYFGPGTRLTVL.

As for this clone: Other DNA sequences from this sample encode an identical CDR3 as well. The rearrangement uses TRBV7-9 and TRBJ2-5; D is undetermined. Germline-derived CDR1 and CDR2 are SEHNR and FQNEAQ (reference sequence). V was cut by 5 bases and J by 4 bases, with 8 bases left in between. The CDR3 totals 12 residues. The CDR3 protein is CASSPLGETQYF. CDR3 sequence (DNA): TGTGCCAGCAGCCCCTTGGGAGAGACCCAGTACTTC.

The chain joins TRBV27 to TRBJ2-5; the match to TRBD1 covers 7 bases. The CDR3 has 14 residues. V dropped 3 bases and J dropped 5; count of bases not matched to a gene: 6. The germline V gene has CDR1 MNHEY and CDR2 SMNVEV (reference sequence). CDR3 sequence (DNA): TGTGCCAGCAGTTTTACAGGGGCTGCGGAGACCCAGTACTTC. It translates to CASSFTGAAETQYF.

Written as DNA, the CDR3 is TGCGCCAGCAGTGAGAAGACCGGCTCCTACAATGAGCAGTTCTTC. Translation gives CASSEKTGSYNEQFF. V and J are TRBV10-1 and TRBJ2-1; D uncertain. V dropped 2 bases and J dropped 0 bases, with 8 bases sitting between them. Per germline, CDR1 WNHNN and CDR2 SYGVQD (reference sequence). This CDR3 is built from 15 residues.

A note on this clone: The sample holds other DNA sequences that translate to the same CDR3. The genes are TRBV5-1 and TRBJ1-4; D remains unclear. CDR1 is SGHRS, CDR2 YFSETQ, per germline. Trimming removed 0 bases from V and 0 bases from J, with 6 bases in between. This CDR3 has 15 amino acids. The CDR3 loop is CASSLGPATNEKLFF. CDR3 DNA: TGCGCCAGCAGCTTGGGGCCAGCAACTAATGAAAAACTGTTTTTT. Full variable domain (outside the CDR3, taken from reference TRBV5-1 and TRBJ1-4): KAGVTQTPRYLIKTRGQQVTLSCSPISGHRSVSWYQQTPGQGLQFLFEYFSETQRNKGNFPGRFSGRQFSNSRSEMNVSTLELGDSALYLCASSLGPATNEKLFFGSGTQLSVL.

CDR3 loop: CASSRDTYEQYF. The CDR3 coding sequence is TGTGCCAGCAGTCGGGACACCTACGAGCAGTACTTC. The genes are TRBV12-3 or TRBV12-4 and TRBJ2-7; the D gene is possibly TRBD1 (6 bases). CDR3 length equals 12 residues. Trimming shortened V by 5 bases and J by 2 bases, and 7 bases separated the two germline ends.

The chain carries TRBV9 and TRBJ1-2; D is possibly TRBD1 (5 bases). CDR3 length equals 16 residues. V lost 0 bases and J 2 bases, leaving 14 bases between the germline ends. Germline loops: CDR1 SGDLS, CDR2 YYNGEE. The CDR3 reads CASSVAPGRQNYGYTF. CDR3 coding DNA: TGTGCCAGCAGCGTAGCGCCAGGGAGACAAAACTATGGCTACACCTTC.

The V call is TRBV23-1, the J call TRBJ1-1, with 7 positions matching TRBD1. TRBV23-1 is classed as an ORF, of uncertain function. CDR3 length equals 13 residues. The V and J ends lost 9 bases and 1 base, in that order; junction bases with no gene match: 5. CDR3: CARTTGPNTEAFF. DNA for the CDR3: TGCGCCAGAACGACAGGGCCGAACACTGAAGCTTTCTTT.

The table lists this clone with a few counts. The chain has TRBV19 and TRBJ1-2; no clear D gene. There are 15 residues in the CDR3. The V gene lost 2 bases and the J gene lost 4 bases, with 14 bases spanning the gap. Germline V gene lookup returns CDR1 LNHDA and CDR2 SQIVND (reference sequence). DNA for the CDR3: TGTGCCAGTAGTATAACTGGCGGGCAGCCCTATGGCTACACCTTC. Its translation is CASSITGGQPYGYTF.

This chain links TRBV7-9 with TRBJ2-7; 9 nucleotides line up with TRBD1. Germline V gives CDR1 SEHNR, CDR2 FQNEAQ (reference sequence). This CDR3 comprises 16 residues. V trimming: 2 bases; J trimming: 0 bases; junction bases outside the gene matches: 5. The CDR3: CASSLQRTGDSYEQYF. As DNA, the CDR3 is TGTGCCAGCAGCTTACAAAGGACAGGGGACTCCTACGAGCAGTACTTC.

This sequence joins TRBV4-1 and TRBJ1-2; D might be TRBD1 (5 bases). Trimming shortened V by 2 bases and J by 4 bases, and 8 bases separated the two germline ends. CDR3 size: 13 residues. Looked up from germline, CDR1 is MGHRA and CDR2 is YSYEKL. Written as DNA, the CDR3 is TGCGCCAGCAGCCAAATGGGGGGCTATGGCTACACCTTC. Protein: CASSQMGGYGYTF.

The V call is TRBV5-1, the J call TRBJ1-1; D unclear. The CDR3 is made up of 13 amino acids. Deletions cut 7 bases from V and 1 base from J, with 11 bases between. CDR1 is SGHRS and CDR2 is YFSETQ in the germline V gene. The CDR3 nucleotides are TGCGCCAGCTACATTCAACCGAACACTGAAGCTTTCTTT. This translates into CASYIQPNTEAFF.

This rearrangement joins TRBV24-1 to TRBJ2-3; the match to TRBD2 covers 12 bases. This CDR3 region has 19 residues. Germline CDR1 is KGHDR and CDR2 is SFDVKD. V shed 4 bases and J 2 bases; nucleotides not matched to a gene: 12. CDR3 nucleotides: TGTGCCACCAGTGAGGGGCCCTACACTAGCGGGAGGACCACAGATACGCAGTATTTT. It encodes CATSEGPYTSGRTTDTQYF.

This clone occurred many times. The CDR3 loop is CASGRVGGEAFF. CDR3 coding DNA: TGTGCCAGCGGTCGGGTTGGGGGAGAAGCTTTCTTT. V usage is TRBV9 and J usage is TRBJ1-1; tentatively, D is TRBD1 (5 bases). The V gene lost 7 bases and the J gene lost 8 bases, with 15 bases spanning the gap. The CDR3 loop spans 12 amino acids. CDR1 and CDR2 (germline): SGDLS, YYNGEE. Full variable domain (missing parts from reference TRBV9 and TRBJ1-1): DSGVTQTPKHLITATGQRVTLRCSPRSGDLSVYWYQQSLDQGLQFLIQYYNGEERAKGNILERFSAQQFPDLHSELNLSSLELGDSALYFCASGRVGGEAFFGQGTRLTVV.

This chain connects TRBV4-1 to TRBJ1-4; 10 nucleotides align to TRBD1. There are 15 residues in the CDR3. The V and J ends lost 1 base and 6 bases, in that order; junction bases with no gene match: 2. Germline V CDR1 and CDR2: MGHRA, YSYEKL. The CDR3 sequence: CASSQGGTGDEKLFF. CDR3 in DNA: TGCGCCAGCAGCCAAGGGGGGACAGGGGATGAAAAACTGTTTTTT.

V gene TRBV3-1 (or the pseudogene TRBV3-2) combines with J gene TRBJ1-6, with 9 nucleotides matching TRBD1. With 5 bases clipped from V and 8 bases from J, the junction kept 4 bases outside the gene matches. In germline, CDR1 is LGHDT, CDR2 YNNKEL (reference sequence). This CDR3 region has 14 residues. CDR3 nucleotide sequence: TGTGCCAGCAGCAACCGGGACAGGGATTCACCCCTCCACTTT. Translated, it gives CASSNRDRDSPLHF.

This clone was seen a few times. The J gene is TRBJ1-5, the V gene TRBV28, with a tentative D call TRBD1 (6 bases). Germline CDR1 and CDR2: MDHEN and SYDVKM. The V gene lost 3 bases and the J gene lost 5 bases, with 23 bases spanning the gap. The length of the CDR3 is 18 residues. CDR3 in DNA: TGTGCCAGCAGTTTTTCACAGGGCTTTGGGTCGCTGGATCAGCCCCAGCATTTT. It encodes CASSFSQGFGSLDQPQHF.

The V call is TRBV20-1, the J call TRBJ1-2, with D uncertain. Deletions cut 6 bases from V and 8 bases from J, with 10 bases between. The CDR3 extends over 10 amino acids. Germline CDR1 reads DFQATT; CDR2 reads SNEGSKA (reference sequence). This chain's CDR3 is CSAPPEGYTF. CDR3 nucleotide sequence: TGCAGTGCCCCCCCGGAAGGCTACACCTTC.

There are a few counts of this clone. V and J are TRBV5-1 and TRBJ2-1; a possible D gene is TRBD2 (6 bases). V was pared by 1 base and J by 6 bases, with 17 bases between. CDR3 length: 16 amino acids. Looked up from germline, CDR1 is SGHRS and CDR2 is YFSETQ. CDR3 nucleotide sequence: TGCGCCAGCAGCTTGTTCCCCGGGAGCAACAGCAATGAGCAGTTCTTC. Translated: CASSLFPGSNSNEQFF.

The CDR3: CASSIDLPHYGYTF. The CDR3 DNA sequence: TGCGCCAGCAGTATCGACCTTCCCCACTATGGCTACACCTTC. The V call is TRBV5-1, the J call TRBJ1-2; D unresolved. CDR1 SGHRS and CDR2 YFSETQ come from the germline V gene. V was clipped by 5 bases and J by 3 bases, with 14 bases between them. This CDR3 comprises 14 residues.

This rearrangement joins TRBV9 to TRBJ2-7; 10 nucleotides align to TRBD2. Trimming removed 4 bases from V and 6 bases from J; junction bases left unmatched: 10. The CDR3 length is 15 residues. Germline V gene data show CDR1 as SGDLS and CDR2 as YYNGEE. CDR3: CASSRRGTSVTEQYF. The CDR3 DNA is TGTGCCAGCAGCAGGAGGGGGACTAGCGTGACCGAGCAGTACTTC.

This chain uses TRBV5-1 with TRBJ1-1; D might be TRBD1 (6 bases). Between the trimmed V and J ends, which lost 4 bases and 3 bases, there was a span of 13 bases. Germline CDR1 and CDR2: SGHRS and YFSETQ. The CDR3 totals 14 residues. In DNA, the CDR3 is TGCGCCAGCAGCGAGAGGGGGGTCGACACTGAAGCTTTCTTT. Amino acids: CASSERGVDTEAFF. The whole variable domain, filled in from reference TRBV5-1 and TRBJ1-1, reads KAGVTQTPRYLIKTRGQQVTLSCSPISGHRSVSWYQQTPGQGLQFLFEYFSETQRNKGNFPGRFSGRQFSNSRSEMNVSTLELGDSALYLCASSERGVDTEAFFGQGTRLTVV.

In DNA form, the CDR3 reads TGCGCCAGCAGTCAGCGGGAGCTGGTTGAGCAGTACTTC. It translates to CASSQRELVEQYF. This chain links TRBV10-2 with TRBJ2-7; TRBD2 matches at 8 bases. Germline CDR1 and CDR2: WSHSY and SAAADI. Trimming took 5 bases from V and 7 from J; bases not matched to a gene: 7. The CDR3 covers 13 residues.